Listed here is a single T cell receptor (beta chain). The data originate from a study of CD8 T cells in Susac syndrome. RNA in amounts of about 0.5 to 1 ug was reverse transcribed with random hexamers. TCRdb fed the immunoSEQ multiplex PCR reads into MiXCR, producing one record per CDR3 protein. The sample lists about 150,000 distinct CDR3 sequences, 85% to 95% occurring once. The CDR3 has 14 residues. Trimming took 4 bases from V and 4 from J, leaving 11 bases between them. CDR1 is SGHTA and CDR2 is FQGNSA in the germline V gene. Material for sequencing was CD4+ T cells from PBMCs. The source of this sequence is a human donor with Susac syndrome. The rearrangement links TRBV7-2 to TRBJ1-5, with a possible D match to TRBD1 (5 bases). The CDR3 loop reads CASSSPGGNQPQHF. The CDR3 bases are TGTGCCAGCAGCTCCCCGGGGGGTAATCAGCCCCAGCATTTT.